A selection of T cell receptor beta chains follows, all from one sample in a study of CD8 T cells in Susac syndrome. TCRdb analysed the immunoSEQ multiplex PCR reads with MiXCR anew, one entry per CDR3 protein. The profile shows about 120,000 distinct CDR3 sequences, 90% to 95% of them singletons. The sample comprised CD4+ T cells from PBMCs. Receptor source: a human donor in good health. CDR3s include the opening cysteine and the closing phenylalanine or tryptophan. The order of the fields is CDR3 length, V gene, D gene, J gene, CDR3 DNA, CDR3 protein. D genes are given only for firm matches.

>12|TRBV30|-|TRBJ1-1
TGTGCCTGGAGTGGTGGCATAACCGGGGCTTTCTTT
CAWSGGITGAFF
>13|TRBV30|-|TRBJ2-1
TGTGCCTGGAGTGTCAGGGATTACAATGAGCAGTTCTTC
CAWSVRDYNEQFF
>15|TRBV12-3/TRBV12-4|-|TRBJ2-7
TGTGCCAGCGGGGGGTGGGACTTCTTCTCCTACGAGCAGTACTTC
CASGGWDFFSYEQYF
>14|TRBV7-8|TRBD1|TRBJ1-2
TGTGCCAGCAGCGGGAGGACAGGGGCAGGCGGCTACACCTTC
CASSGRTGAGGYTF
>14|TRBV5-1|-|TRBJ2-3
TGCGCCAGCAGCTTGGCCCTTGGCACAGATACGCAGTATTTT
CASSLALGTDTQYF
>12|TRBV30|-|TRBJ2-5
TGTGCCTGGAGTTCCGTCCGGGAGACCCAGTACTTC
CAWSSVRETQYF
>15|TRBV3-1|TRBD2|TRBJ2-7
TGTGCCAGCAGCCGGGAGGCGGGAGGGCCCTACGAGCAGTACTTC
CASSREAGGPYEQYF
>14|TRBV7-3|TRBD1|TRBJ1-2
TGTGCCAGCAGCCAAGGGACAGGGCTAGGTGGCTACACCTTC
CASSQGTGLGGYTF
>18|TRBV7-9|TRBD1|TRBJ1-5
TGTGCCAGCAGCTTAGTATCGGGACAGACATATAGCAATCAGCCCCAGCATTTT
CASSLVSGQTYSNQPQHF
>17|TRBV3-1|-|TRBJ2-4
TGTGCCAGCAGCCTGTCAGGGCAGTTCTTAGCCAAAAACATTCAGTACTTC
CASSLSGQFLAKNIQYF
>15|TRBV19|TRBD1|TRBJ2-3
TGTGCCAGTAGTGGACAGGGGGGGGGCACAGATACGCAGTATTTT
CASSGQGGGTDTQYF
>16|TRBV6-1|TRBD1|TRBJ2-5
TGTGCCAGCAGTGAAGGACAGGGTCAAGGGTGGGAGACCCAGTACTTC
CASSEGQGQGWETQYF
>16|TRBV2|-|TRBJ1-1
TGTGCCAGCATCGCCGACCGGGCCCGGTCGGGAACTGAAGCTTTCTTT
CASIADRARSGTEAFF
>16|TRBV9|-|TRBJ2-3
TGTGCCAGCAGCGTAGCTAGTCTCCTCGGCTCAGATACGCAGTATTTT
CASSVASLLGSDTQYF
>12|TRBV3-1|-|TRBJ2-5
TGTGCCAGCAGCCAACAGGTGGAGACCCAGTACTTC
CASSQQVETQYF
>15|TRBV5-4|TRBD1|TRBJ2-7
TGTGCCAGCAGCTTGGGGGACAGCCTCTCCTACGAGCAGTACTTC
CASSLGDSLSYEQYF
>14|TRBV5-1|-|TRBJ1-1
TGCGCCAGCAGCTTCGGGCAGCTGAACACTGAAGCTTTCTTT
CASSFGQLNTEAFF
>12|TRBV27|TRBD1|TRBJ1-2
TGTGCCAAAAACAGGGGAGAGTTTGGCTACACCTTC
CAKNRGEFGYTF